This T cell receptor (beta chain) was sequenced in a study of shared clonotypes between healthy human individuals. Study-wide background: Those who served as donors were a couple of women and a few men between the ages of 18 and 49.

Study-wide findings and caveats: Blood was the only sampled material, and tissue repertoires likely differ.

Positively selected for CCR7, the CD45RO-negative cells used as naive CD8 cells excluded terminally differentiated effector memory CD45RA+ cells. As concerns this clone: Its antigen is not identified.

Looked up from germline, CDR1 is LNHDA and CDR2 is SQIVND (reference sequence). Between the trimmed V and J ends, which lost 1 base and 0 bases, there was a span of 10 bases. CDR3 size: 16 residues. Study processing details: As immunoSEQ supplied junction-only sequences (without quality scores), filtering differed. Clones were read by immunoSEQ multiplex PCR, and TCRdb kept only the in-frame ones, dropping some. For V, J and clone size, that table is used; D and trimming come from the DNA. The table includes fewer than 700,000 clones, around 96% detected once. The J gene is TRBJ1-3, the V gene TRBV19; D is uncertain. Sequencing used naive CD8+ T cells sorted from blood. The clonotype comes from a woman aged 25 to 39 in good health. CDR3 nucleotides: TGTGCCAGTAGTATAGGTTACGGACGCTCTGGAAACACCATATATTTT. Encoded protein: CASSIGYGRSGNTIYF.